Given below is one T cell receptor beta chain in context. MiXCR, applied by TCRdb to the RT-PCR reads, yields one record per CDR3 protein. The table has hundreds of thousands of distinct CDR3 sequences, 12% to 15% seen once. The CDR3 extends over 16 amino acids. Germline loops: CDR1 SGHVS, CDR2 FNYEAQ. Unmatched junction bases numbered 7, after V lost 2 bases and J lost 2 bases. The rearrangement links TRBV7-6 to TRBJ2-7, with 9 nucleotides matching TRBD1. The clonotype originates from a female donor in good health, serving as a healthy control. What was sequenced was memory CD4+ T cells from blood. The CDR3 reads CASSLMGTGSPYEQYF. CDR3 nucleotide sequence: TGTGCCAGCAGCTTAATGGGGACAGGGTCCCCCTACGAGCAGTACTTC.